This note documents a single T cell receptor (beta chain) sequence. Its antigen remains unidentified. There are no base qualities to consult, and no much larger clone falls within one base. The sample is drawn from a study of blood T cell repertoires in COVID-19 (dated by TCRdb to about 2020). Broadly, across the study: Collaborator samples came from the United States, Italy and Spain and covered acute and convalescent phases of COVID-19. The material from the prospective study consisted of cDNA or gDNA derived from T cells, B-cell-depleted T cells, or PBMCs. Subjects who had been exposed to COVID-19, were actively infected with it, or had recovered from it provided the deeply sampled blood TCRbeta repertoires that made up the dataset. A freely available public database, intended as a resource for researchers studying the immune response to SARS-CoV-2, is where the repertoires were released. The samples were drawn from the first 160 participants of the ongoing ImmuneRACE study and from about 1,200 subjects provided by 6 global collaborators. Sample metadata almost always included a de-identified subject ID, COVID-19 status, age in years and sex. Where HLA class I and class II types were available, the types were taken from metadata supplied by the sample provider, not from assay-based typing.

The immunoSEQ Assay, a bias-controlled multiplex PCR, was used to amplify TCRbeta CDR3 regions from genomic DNA. In the paper's pipeline: The number of nucleated cells in each sample was estimated from the amplification of reference gene primers within the assay. To quantify the absolute abundance of each unique TCRbeta CDR3 rearrangement, sequence reads were collapsed and filtered. Productive Simpson clonality was computed per sample as the square root of Simpson's diversity index over productive rearrangements. TCRdb retrieved this table from immuneACCESS and kept in-frame rearrangements only. Not all clones are present; in checked studies, unresolved V genes account for under half, and no reason is known for the remainder. D and trimming were read from the DNA, whereas the V and J calls and clone size are those reported in that table. For this sample there are some 150,000 clones; 70% to 90% appear just once. More than 6.5% of the sample comes from the top ten.

What the authors observed across the whole study: The quantity of clinical and demographic metadata differed by source and by participant and was supplied without curation.

CDR1 SGDLS and CDR2 YYNGEE are derived from the germline V gene. Trimming costs V 0 bases and J 4 bases, and their ends lie 8 bases apart. There are 14 amino acids in the CDR3, from cysteine to phenylalanine inclusive. Just CDR3 DNA is preserved here, 42 bases in frame from base 1. Whole blood was collected in K2EDTA tubes by collaborating institutions according to the institutions' own protocols. For TCRbeta analysis, collaborator samples were shipped as frozen whole blood, as isolated PBMCs, or as DNA extracted from either sample type. This TCR derives from a woman aged 80 or over in a cohort sampled during active or convalescent COVID-19. The material sequenced was peripheral blood. The sequence is built from TRBV9 and TRBJ1-3; the D gene remains uncertain. For the CDR3, the sequence is CASSVDGIGNTIYF. The nucleotide sequence reads TGTGCCAGCAGCGTAGACGGGATCGGAAACACCATATATTTT.